This T cell receptor beta chain was sequenced in a study of T cells after somatic rescue of genetic block. CDR3 length: 19 amino acids. The germline V gene encodes CDR1 SGHDN and CDR2 FVKESK. With 2 bases clipped from V and 3 bases from J, the junction kept 11 bases outside the gene matches. Repertoires were generated with immunoSEQ multiplex PCR, while TCRdb's copy carries only in-frame clones and drops some. The data show 80,000 to 100,000 clones, 85% to 90% seen once. The specimen was peripheral blood mononuclear cells (PBMCs). This TCR was recovered from a young woman. This chain links TRBV14 with TRBJ2-1, with 12 bases identical to TRBD2. This CDR3 is CASSQIVGLAGGVYNEQFF. The DNA for the CDR3 is TGTGCCAGCAGCCAAATCGTTGGGCTAGCGGGAGGGGTCTACAATGAGCAGTTCTTC. Based on the CDR3 plus reference TRBV14 and TRBJ2-1, the full variable domain is EAGVTQFPSHSVIEKGQTVTLRCDPISGHDNLYWYRRVMGKEIKFLLHFVKESKQDESGMPNNRFLAERTGGTYSTLKVQPAELEDSGVYFCASSQIVGLAGGVYNEQFFGPGTRLTVL.